This T cell receptor (beta chain) emerged from a study of blood T cell repertoires in COVID-19. The assay was immunoSEQ multiplex PCR, and TCRdb's table has in-frame clones only and misses some. The data show 130,000 to 150,000 clones, with 84% seen just once and under 7% held by the top ten. The receptor was derived from a man aged 40-49 years with acute COVID-19. The specimen sequenced was PBMCs or T cells enriched from blood (not recorded which).

The CDR3 sequence: CASSFGMGGYEQYF. In DNA, the CDR3 is TGCGCCAGCAGCTTTGGGATGGGGGGCTACGAGCAGTACTTC. The chain links TRBV5-1 to TRBJ2-7, with D perhaps matching TRBD2 (6 bases). Per germline, CDR1 SGHRS and CDR2 YFSETQ. The CDR3 covers 14 residues. Trimming took 2 bases from V and 3 from J, leaving 12 bases between them.